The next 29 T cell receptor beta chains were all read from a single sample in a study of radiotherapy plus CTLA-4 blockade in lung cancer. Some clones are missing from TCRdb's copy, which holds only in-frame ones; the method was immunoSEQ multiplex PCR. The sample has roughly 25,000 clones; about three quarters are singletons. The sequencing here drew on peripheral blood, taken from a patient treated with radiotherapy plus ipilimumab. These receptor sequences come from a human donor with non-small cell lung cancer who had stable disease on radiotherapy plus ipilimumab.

The CDR3, as DNA: TGTGCCAGCAGCTTACGCCGGGACAAGAACACCGGGGAGCTGTTTTTT. As protein: CASSLRRDKNTGELFF. The gene calls are TRBV7-2 and TRBJ2-2, with TRBD1 as a possible D gene (6 bases). There are 16 residues in the CDR3. Germline V gene sequence: CDR1 SGHTA, CDR2 FQGNSA. Trimming took off 2 bases at V and 1 base at J, with 11 bases between the two ends.

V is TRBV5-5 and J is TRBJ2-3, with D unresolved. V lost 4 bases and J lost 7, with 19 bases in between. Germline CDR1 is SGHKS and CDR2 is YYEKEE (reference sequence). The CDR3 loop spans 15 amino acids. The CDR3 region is CASSPGQDPPYTQYF. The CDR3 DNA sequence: TGTGCCAGCAGCCCGGGCCAAGACCCACCGTATACGCAGTATTTT.

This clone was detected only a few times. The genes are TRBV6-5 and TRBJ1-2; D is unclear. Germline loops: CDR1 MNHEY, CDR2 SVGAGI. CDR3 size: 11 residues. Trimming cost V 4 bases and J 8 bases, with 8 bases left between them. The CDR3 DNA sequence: TGTGCCAGCAGTTCCTCGGGGGGCTACACCTTC. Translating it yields CASSSSGGYTF.

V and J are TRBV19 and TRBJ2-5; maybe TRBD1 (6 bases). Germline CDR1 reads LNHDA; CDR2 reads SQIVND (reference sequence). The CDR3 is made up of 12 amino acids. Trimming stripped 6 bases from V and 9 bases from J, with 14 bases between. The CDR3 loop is CASRTGVGAQYF. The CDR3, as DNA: TGTGCCAGTAGGACAGGAGTAGGCGCCCAGTACTTC.

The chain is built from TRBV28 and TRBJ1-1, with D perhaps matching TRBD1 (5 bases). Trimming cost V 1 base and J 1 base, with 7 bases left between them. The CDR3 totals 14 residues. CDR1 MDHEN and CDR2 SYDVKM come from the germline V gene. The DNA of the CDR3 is TGTGCCAGCAGTTTATTCGGGACGAACACTGAAGCTTTCTTT. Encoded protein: CASSLFGTNTEAFF.

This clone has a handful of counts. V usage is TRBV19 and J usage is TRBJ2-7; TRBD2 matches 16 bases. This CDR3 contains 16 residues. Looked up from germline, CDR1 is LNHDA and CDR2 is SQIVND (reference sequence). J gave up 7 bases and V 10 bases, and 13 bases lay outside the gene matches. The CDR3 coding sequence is TGTGCCACCCTGGGGCCGGGGGGACTAGCGGGGGGGGAGCAGTACTTC. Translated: CATLGPGGLAGGEQYF.

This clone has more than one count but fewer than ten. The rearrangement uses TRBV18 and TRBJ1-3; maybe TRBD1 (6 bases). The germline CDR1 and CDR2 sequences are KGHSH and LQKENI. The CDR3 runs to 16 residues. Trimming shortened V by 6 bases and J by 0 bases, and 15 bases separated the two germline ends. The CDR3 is CASSQDSSDSGNTIYF. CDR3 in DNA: TGTGCCAGCTCTCAGGACAGCTCAGACTCTGGAAACACCATATATTTT.

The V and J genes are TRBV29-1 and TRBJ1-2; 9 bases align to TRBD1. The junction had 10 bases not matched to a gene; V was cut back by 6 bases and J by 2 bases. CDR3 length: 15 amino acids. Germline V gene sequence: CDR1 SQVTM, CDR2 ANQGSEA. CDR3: CSVLRTGAQNYGYTF. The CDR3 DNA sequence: TGCAGCGTGCTCCGGACAGGGGCTCAAAACTATGGCTACACCTTC.

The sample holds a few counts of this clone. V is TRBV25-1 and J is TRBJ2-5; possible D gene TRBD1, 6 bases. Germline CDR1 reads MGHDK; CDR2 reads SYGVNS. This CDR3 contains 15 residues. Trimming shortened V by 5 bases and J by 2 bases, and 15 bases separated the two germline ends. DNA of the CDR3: TGTGCCAGCAGTAAGGACTCGCAGGGGCAAGAGACCCAGTACTTC. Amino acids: CASSKDSQGQETQYF. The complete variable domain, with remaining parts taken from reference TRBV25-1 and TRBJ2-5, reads EADIYQTPRYLVIGTGKKITLECSQTMGHDKMYWYQQDPGMELHLIHYSYGVNSTEKGDLSSESTVSRIRTEHFPLTLESARPSHTSQYLCASSKDSQGQETQYFGPGTRLLVL.

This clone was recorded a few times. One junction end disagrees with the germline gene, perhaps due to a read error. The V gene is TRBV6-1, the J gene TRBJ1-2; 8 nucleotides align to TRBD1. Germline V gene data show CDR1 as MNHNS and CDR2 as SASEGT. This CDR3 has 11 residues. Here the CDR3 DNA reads TGTGCCAGCAGGGACCCGGACAGGGAAGCCTTC. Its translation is CASRDPDREAF.

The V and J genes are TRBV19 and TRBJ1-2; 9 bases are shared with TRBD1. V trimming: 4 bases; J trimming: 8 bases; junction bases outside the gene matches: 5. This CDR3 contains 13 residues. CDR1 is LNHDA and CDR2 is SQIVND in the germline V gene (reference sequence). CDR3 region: CASSRTGVEGYTF. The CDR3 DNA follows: TGTGCCAGTAGTAGGACAGGGGTTGAGGGCTACACCTTC.

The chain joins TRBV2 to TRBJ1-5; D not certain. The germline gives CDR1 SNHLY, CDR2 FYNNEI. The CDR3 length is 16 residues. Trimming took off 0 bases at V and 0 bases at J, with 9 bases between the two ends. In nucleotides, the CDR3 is TGTGCCAGCAGTGAAGCGGTTTTGGTTAGCAATCAGCCCCAGCATTTT. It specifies CASSEAVLVSNQPQHF.

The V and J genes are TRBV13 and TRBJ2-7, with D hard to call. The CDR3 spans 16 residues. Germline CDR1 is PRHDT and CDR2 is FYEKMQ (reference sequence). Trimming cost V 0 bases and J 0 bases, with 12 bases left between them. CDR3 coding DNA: TGTGCCAGCAGCTTAGGCGGTACAGCCTACTCCTACGAGCAGTACTTC. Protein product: CASSLGGTAYSYEQYF.

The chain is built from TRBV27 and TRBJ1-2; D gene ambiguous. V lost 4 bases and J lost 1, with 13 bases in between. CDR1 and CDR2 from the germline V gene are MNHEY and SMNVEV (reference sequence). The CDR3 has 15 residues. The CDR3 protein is CASSSSRLVNYGYTF. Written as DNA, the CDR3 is TGTGCCAGCAGTTCATCGCGCCTCGTTAACTATGGCTACACCTTC.

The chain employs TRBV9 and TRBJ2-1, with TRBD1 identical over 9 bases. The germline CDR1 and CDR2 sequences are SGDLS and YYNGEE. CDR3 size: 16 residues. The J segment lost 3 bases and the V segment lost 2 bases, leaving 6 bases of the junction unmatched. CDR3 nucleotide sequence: TGTGCCAGCAGCGTGAGTCCGGGACAGGGCTACAATGAGCAGTTCTTC. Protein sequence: CASSVSPGQGYNEQFF.

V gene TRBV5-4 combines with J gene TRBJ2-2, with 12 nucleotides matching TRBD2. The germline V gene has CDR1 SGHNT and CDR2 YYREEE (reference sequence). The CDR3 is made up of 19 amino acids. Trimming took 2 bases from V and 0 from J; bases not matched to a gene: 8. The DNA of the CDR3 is TGTGCCAGCAGCTTTACAGGACTAGCGGGGAGGTCGAACACCGGGGAGCTGTTTTTT. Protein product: CASSFTGLAGRSNTGELFF.

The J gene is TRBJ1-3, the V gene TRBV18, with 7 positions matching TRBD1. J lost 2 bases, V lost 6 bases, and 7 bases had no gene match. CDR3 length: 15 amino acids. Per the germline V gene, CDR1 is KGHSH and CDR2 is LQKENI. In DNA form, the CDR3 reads TGTGCCAGCTCCCCTCCCGGGACAGCTGGAAACACCATATATTTT. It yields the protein CASSPPGTAGNTIYF.

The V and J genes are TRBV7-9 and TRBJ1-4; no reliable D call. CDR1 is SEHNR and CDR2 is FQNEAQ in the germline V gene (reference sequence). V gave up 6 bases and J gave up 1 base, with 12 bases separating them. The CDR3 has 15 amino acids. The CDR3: CASSRGGETNEKLFF. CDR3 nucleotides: TGTGCCAGCAGTAGAGGCGGGGAAACTAATGAAAAACTGTTTTTT. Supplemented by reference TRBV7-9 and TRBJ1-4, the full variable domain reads DTGVSQNPRHKITKRGQNVTFRCDPISEHNRLYWYRQTLGQGPEFLTYFQNEAQLEKSRLLSDRFSAERPKGSFSTLEIQRTEQGDSAMYLCASSRGGETNEKLFFGSGTQLSVL.

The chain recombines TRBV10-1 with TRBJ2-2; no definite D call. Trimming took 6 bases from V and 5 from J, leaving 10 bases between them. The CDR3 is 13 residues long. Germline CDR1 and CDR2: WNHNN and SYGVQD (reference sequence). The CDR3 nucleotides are TGCGCCAGCAGAACGACTTCAACCGGGGAGCTGTTTTTT. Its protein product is CASRTTSTGELFF.

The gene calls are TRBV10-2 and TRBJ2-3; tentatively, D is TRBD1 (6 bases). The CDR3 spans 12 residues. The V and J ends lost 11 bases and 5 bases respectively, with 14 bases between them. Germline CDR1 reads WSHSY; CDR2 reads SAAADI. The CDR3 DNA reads TGCGCCGGATCACAGGGCCGAGATACGCAGTATTTT. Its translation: CAGSQGRDTQYF.

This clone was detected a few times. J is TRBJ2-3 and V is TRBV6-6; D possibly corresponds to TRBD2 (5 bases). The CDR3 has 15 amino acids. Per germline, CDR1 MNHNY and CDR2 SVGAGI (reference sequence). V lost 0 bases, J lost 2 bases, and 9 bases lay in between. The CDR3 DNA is TGTGCCAGCAGTTACTCTGGCGGGTACACAGATACGCAGTATTTT. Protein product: CASSYSGGYTDTQYF.

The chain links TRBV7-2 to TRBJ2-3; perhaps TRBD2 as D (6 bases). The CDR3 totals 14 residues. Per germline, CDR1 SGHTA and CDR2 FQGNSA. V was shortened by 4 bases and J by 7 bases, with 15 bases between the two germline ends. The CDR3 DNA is TGTGCCAGCAGCTCAGGAGGGACGGCCCATACGCAGTATTTT. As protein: CASSSGGTAHTQYF.

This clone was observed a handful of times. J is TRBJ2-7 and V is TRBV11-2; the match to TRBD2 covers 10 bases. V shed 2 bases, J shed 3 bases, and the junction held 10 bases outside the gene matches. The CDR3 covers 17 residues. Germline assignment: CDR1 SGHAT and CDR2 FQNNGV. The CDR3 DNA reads TGTGCCAGCAGCTTAACCTACTGGACTAGCGGCGACTACGAGCAGTACTTC. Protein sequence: CASSLTYWTSGDYEQYF.

CDR3 loop: CASSLALSGSYNEQFF. The CDR3 bases are TGTGCCAGCAGCTTAGCGCTGAGCGGTTCCTACAATGAGCAGTTCTTC. The rearrangement joins TRBV7-9 to TRBJ2-1; D may be TRBD2 (5 bases). The CDR3 is made up of 16 amino acids. The V gene's germline CDR1 is SEHNR and CDR2 FQNEAQ (reference sequence). Trimming left V 0 bases short and J 1 base short, with 10 bases between. The full variable domain, in which reference TRBV7-9 and TRBJ2-1 provide the parts outside the CDR3, is DTGVSQNPRHKITKRGQNVTFRCDPISEHNRLYWYRQTLGQGPEFLTYFQNEAQLEKSRLLSDRFSAERPKGSFSTLEIQRTEQGDSAMYLCASSLALSGSYNEQFFGPGTRLTVL.

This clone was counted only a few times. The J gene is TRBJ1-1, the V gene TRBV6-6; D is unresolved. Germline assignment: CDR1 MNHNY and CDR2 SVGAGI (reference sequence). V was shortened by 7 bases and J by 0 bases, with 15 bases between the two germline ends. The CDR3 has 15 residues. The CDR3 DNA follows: TGTGCCAGCACCTCCGGCTCGAGGGTGAACACTGAAGCTTTCTTT. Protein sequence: CASTSGSRVNTEAFF.

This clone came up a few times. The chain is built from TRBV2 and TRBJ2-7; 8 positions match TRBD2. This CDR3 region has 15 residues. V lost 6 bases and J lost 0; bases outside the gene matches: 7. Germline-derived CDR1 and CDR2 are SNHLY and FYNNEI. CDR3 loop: CASRVSGKSSYEQYF. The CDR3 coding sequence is TGTGCCAGCAGAGTTAGCGGGAAGAGCTCCTACGAGCAGTACTTC.

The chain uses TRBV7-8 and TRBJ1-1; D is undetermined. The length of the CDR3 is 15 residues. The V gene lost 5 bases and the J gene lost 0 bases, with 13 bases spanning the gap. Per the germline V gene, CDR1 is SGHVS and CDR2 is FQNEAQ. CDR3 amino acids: CASSEDLAMNTEAFF. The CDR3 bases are TGTGCCAGCAGCGAGGATCTAGCCATGAACACTGAAGCTTTCTTT.

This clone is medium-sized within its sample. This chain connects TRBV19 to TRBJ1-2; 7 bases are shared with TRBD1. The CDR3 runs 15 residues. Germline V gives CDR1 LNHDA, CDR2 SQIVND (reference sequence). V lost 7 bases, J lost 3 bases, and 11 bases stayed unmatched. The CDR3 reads CASTDRWDSDYGYTF. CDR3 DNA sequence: TGTGCCAGTACCGATAGGTGGGACAGCGACTATGGCTACACCTTC.

The CDR3 coding sequence is TGTGCCACCGAGGCTTGGGGCGGGAGGCAAAGGAATGAGCAGTTCTTC. It is translated as CATEAWGGRQRNEQFF. V is TRBV10-3 and J is TRBJ2-1; 8 bases are shared with TRBD2. Trimming took 10 bases from V and 7 from J; bases not matched to a gene: 18. The V gene's germline CDR1 is ENHRY and CDR2 SYGVKD. The length of the CDR3 is 16 residues.